This T cell receptor beta chain was found in a study of T cell responses to AZD1222 COVID-19 vaccine. At the level of the study: Whether given at about 4 or about 12 weeks, second doses were pooled. Study results and caveats: Donor demographics were predominantly white British with a female majority; clonal diversity may be underestimated. Reportedly, nearly half the spike-specific TCRs target unmutated variant regions. Two doses of AZD1222 preceded a rise in Spike-specific TCR breadth and depth.

Profiling relied on immunoSEQ multiplex PCR, and the TCRdb table lists in-frame clones only, not all of them. The sample includes approximately 140,000 clones, roughly 90% of them seen just once. V was pared by 6 bases and J by 4 bases, with 3 bases of the junction left unmatched. This CDR3 comprises 14 residues. Germline assignment: CDR1 KGHDR and CDR2 SFDVKD. Remarks on this clone: The antigen remains undetermined.

Material: peripheral blood, obtained on day 0 of AZD1222 vaccination. The source of this sequence is an adult in good health. The rearrangement joins TRBV24-1 to TRBJ2-2; 8 bases match TRBD1. This CDR3 is CATSRTGGTGELFF. CDR3 nucleotides: TGTGCCACCAGTCGAACAGGGGGCACCGGGGAGCTGTTTTTT.